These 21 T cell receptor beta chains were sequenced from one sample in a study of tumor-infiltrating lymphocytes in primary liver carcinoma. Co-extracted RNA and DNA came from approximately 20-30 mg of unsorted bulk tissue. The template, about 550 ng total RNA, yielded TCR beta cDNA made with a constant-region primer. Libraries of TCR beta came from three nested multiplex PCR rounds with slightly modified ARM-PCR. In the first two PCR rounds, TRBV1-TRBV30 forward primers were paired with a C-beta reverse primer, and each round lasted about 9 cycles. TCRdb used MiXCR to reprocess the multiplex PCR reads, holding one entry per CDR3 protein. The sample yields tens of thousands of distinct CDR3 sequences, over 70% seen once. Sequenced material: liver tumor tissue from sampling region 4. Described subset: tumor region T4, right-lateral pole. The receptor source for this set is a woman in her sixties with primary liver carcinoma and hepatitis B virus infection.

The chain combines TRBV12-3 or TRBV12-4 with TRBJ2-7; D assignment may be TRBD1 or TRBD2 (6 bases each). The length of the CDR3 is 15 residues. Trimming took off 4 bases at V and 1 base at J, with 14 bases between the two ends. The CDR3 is CASSSREGGSYEQYF. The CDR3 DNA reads TGTGCCAGCAGTTCAAGGGAAGGGGGGTCCTACGAGCAGTACTTC.

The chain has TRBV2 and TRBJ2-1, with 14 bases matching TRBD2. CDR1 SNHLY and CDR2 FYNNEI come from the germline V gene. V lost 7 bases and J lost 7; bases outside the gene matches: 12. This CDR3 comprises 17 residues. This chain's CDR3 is CASILGLAGAGNNEQFF. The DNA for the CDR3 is TGTGCCAGCATCTTGGGACTAGCGGGAGCGGGGAATAATGAGCAGTTCTTC.

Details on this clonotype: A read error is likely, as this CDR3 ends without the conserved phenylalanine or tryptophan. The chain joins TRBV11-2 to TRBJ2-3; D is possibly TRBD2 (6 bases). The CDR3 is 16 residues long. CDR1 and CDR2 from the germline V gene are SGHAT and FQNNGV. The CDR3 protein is CPSSLGGPGSTDTQYS. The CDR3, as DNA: TGTCCCAGCAGCTTGGGGGGACCAGGAAGCACAGATACGCAGTATTCT.

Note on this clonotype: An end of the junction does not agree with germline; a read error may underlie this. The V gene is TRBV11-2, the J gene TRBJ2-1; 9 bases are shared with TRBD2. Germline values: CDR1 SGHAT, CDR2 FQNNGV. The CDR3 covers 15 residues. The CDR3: CASSLETSGYNGQFF. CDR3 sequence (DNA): TGTGCTAGCAGCTTAGAGACTAGCGGTTACAATGGGCAGTTCTTC.

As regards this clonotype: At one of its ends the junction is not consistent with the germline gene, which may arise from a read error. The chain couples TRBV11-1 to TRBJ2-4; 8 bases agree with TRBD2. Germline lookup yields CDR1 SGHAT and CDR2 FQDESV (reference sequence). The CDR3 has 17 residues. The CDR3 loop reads CTSSFPGISGTKNIQYF. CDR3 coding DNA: TGTACCAGCAGCTTTCCCGGGATTAGCGGGACCAAAAACATTCAGTACTTC. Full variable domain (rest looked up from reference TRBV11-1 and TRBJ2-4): EAEVAQSPRYKITEKSQAVAFWCDPISGHATLYWYRQILGQGPELLVQFQDESVVDDSQLPKDRFSAERLKGVDSTLKIQPAELGDSAMYLCTSSFPGISGTKNIQYFGAGTRLSVL.

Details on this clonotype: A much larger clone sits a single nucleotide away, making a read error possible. CDR3 residues: CVSIDRDRGSSGKRWGINEQFF. The CDR3 region has the DNA TGTGTCAGCATCGACCGGGACAGGGGAAGTAGCGGGAAACGATGGGGTATCAATGAGCAGTTCTTC. The V and J genes are TRBV6-6 and TRBJ2-1; 10 bases map to TRBD1. This CDR3 spans 22 amino acids. Germline assignment: CDR1 MNHNY and CDR2 SVGAGI (reference sequence).

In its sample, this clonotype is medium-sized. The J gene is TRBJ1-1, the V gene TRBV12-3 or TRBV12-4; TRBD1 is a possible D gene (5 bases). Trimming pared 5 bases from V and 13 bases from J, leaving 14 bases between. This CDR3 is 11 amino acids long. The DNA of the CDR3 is TGTGCCAGCAGTCTTGCAGGGAGGGTTTTCTTT. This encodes CASSLAGRVFF.

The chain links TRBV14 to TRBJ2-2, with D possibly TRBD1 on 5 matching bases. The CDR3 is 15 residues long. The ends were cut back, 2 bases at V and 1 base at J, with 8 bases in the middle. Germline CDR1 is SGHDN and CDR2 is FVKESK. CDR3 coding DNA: TGTGCCAGCAGCCAATGGACACTGAACACCGGGGAGCTGTTTTTT. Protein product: CASSQWTLNTGELFF.

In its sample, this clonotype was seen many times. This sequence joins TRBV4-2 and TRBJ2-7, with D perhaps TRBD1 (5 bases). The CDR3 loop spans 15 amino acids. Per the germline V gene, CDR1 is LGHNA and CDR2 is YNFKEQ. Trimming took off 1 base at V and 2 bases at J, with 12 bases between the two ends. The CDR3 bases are TGTGCCAGCAGCCAAGTTCTGGGGCCCCCCTACGAGCAGTACTTC. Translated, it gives CASSQVLGPPYEQYF.

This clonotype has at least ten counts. DNA of the CDR3: TGTGCCAGCAGCATAGGGGGAGATACGCAGTATTTT. It encodes CASSIGGDTQYF. The rearrangement links TRBV5-5 to TRBJ2-3, with D possibly TRBD1 on 6 matching bases. Germline loops: CDR1 SGHKS, CDR2 YYEKEE (reference sequence). V lost 4 bases and J 5 bases, leaving 8 bases between the germline ends. The CDR3 consists of 12 residues.

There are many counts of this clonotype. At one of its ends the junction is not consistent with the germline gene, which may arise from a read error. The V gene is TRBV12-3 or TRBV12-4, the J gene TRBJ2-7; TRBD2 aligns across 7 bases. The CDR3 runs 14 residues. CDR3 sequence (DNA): TGTGCCGGCAGTTTAGTTGGGGGGGGGGATGAGCAGTACTTC. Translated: CAGSLVGGGDEQYF.

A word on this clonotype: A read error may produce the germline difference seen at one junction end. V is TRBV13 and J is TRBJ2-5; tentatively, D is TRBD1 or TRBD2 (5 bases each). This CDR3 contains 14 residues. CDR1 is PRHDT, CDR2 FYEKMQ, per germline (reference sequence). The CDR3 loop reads CASRLGRDQEIQYF. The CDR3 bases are TGTGCCAGCAGATTAGGCAGGGACCAAGAGATCCAGTACTTC.

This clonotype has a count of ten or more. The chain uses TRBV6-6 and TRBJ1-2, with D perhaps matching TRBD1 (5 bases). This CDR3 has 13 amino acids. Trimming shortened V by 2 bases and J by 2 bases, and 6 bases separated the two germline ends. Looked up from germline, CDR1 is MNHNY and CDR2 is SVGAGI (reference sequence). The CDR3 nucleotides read TGTGCCAGCAGTTACGAGGGGAACTATGGCTACACCTTC. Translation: CASSYEGNYGYTF.

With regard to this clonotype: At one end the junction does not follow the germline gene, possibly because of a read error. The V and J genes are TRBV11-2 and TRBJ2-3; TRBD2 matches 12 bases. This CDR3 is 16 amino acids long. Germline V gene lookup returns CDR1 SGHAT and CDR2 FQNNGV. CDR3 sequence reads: CANSPRLAGEGDTQYF. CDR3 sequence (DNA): TGTGCCAACAGCCCCCGACTAGCGGGAGAGGGGGATACGCAGTATTTT.

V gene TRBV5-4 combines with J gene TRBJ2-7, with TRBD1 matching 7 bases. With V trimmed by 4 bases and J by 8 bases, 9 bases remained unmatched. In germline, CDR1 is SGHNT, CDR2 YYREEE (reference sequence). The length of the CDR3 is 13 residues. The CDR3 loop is CASSHWDRYKQYF. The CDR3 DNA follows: TGTGCCAGCAGCCACTGGGACAGATACAAGCAGTACTTC. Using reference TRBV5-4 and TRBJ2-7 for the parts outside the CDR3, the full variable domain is ETGVTQSPTHLIKTRGQQVTLRCSSQSGHNTVSWYQQALGQGPQFIFQYYREEENGRGNFPPRFSGLQFPNYSSELNVNALELDDSALYLCASSHWDRYKQYFGPGTRLTVT.

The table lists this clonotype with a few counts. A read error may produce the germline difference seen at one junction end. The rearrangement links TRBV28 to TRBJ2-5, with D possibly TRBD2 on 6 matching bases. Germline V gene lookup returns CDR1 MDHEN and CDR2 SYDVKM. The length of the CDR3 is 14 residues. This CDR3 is CASSSGGSRETQCF. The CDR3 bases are TGTGCCAGCAGCTCTGGGGGGAGCCGAGAGACCCAGTGCTTC.

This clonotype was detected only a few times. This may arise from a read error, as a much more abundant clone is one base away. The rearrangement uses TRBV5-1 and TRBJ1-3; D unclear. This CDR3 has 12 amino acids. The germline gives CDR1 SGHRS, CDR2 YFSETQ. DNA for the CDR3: TGCGTCAGCAGCTTTGATGGAAACACCATATATTTT. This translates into CVSSFDGNTIYF.

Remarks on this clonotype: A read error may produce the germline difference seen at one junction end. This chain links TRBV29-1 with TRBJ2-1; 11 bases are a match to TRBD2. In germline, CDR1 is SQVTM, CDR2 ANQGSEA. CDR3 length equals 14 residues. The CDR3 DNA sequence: TGCAGCGTTAGGAGACTAGCGGGAAACAATGAACAGTTCTTC. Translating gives CSVRRLAGNNEQFF.

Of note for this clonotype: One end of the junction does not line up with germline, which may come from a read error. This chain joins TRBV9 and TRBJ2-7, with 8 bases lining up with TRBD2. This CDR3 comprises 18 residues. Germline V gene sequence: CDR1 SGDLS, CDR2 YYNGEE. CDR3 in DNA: TGTGTCAGCAGCTCCCCCCGTAAGGGGACTAGTGATACCTACGAGCAGTACTTC. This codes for CVSSSPRKGTSDTYEQYF.

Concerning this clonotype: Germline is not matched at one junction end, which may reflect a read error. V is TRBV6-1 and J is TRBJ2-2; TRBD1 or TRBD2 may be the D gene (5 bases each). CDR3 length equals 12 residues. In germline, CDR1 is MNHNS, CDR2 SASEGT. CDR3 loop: CASNAVSREMFF. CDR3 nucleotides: TGTGCCAGCAATGCGGTTAGCAGGGAGATGTTTTTT.

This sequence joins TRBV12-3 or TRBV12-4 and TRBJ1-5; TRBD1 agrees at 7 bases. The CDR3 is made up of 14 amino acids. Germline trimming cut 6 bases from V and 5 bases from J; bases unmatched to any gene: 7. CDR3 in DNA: TGTGCCAGCAGACCTGACAGGGAGGATCAGCCCCAGCATTTT. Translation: CASRPDREDQPQHF.